These 10 T cell receptor beta chains came from one sample sequenced in a study of control samples from healthy donors and cancer patients. TCRdb's table, derived via immunoSEQ multiplex PCR, lists solely in-frame clones and lacks some. This sample has some 200,000 clones, with just under 95% found just once. Sequencing input: blood. These receptors came from a man aged 18 to 30 in good health.

The chain has TRBV2 and TRBJ1-5; tentatively, D is TRBD1 (5 bases). Per germline, CDR1 SNHLY and CDR2 FYNNEI. The CDR3 runs to 16 residues. V was pared by 5 bases and J by 0 bases, with 14 bases between. CDR3 sequence (DNA): TGTGCCAGCAGTCCAGGGTCCCATGGTAGCAATCAGCCCCAGCATTTT. Protein sequence: CASSPGSHGSNQPQHF.

The chain joins TRBV6-5 to TRBJ2-1, with a possible D match to TRBD1 (6 bases). The germline V and J ends were trimmed by 8 bases and 5 bases, with 10 bases remaining between them. The germline V gene encodes CDR1 MNHEY and CDR2 SVGAGI. The CDR3 sequence is 12 residues long. CDR3 DNA: TGTGCCAGCCACAGGGATAACAATGAGCAGTTCTTC. Protein sequence: CASHRDNNEQFF.

The rearrangement uses TRBV4-1 and TRBJ2-7; D remains unclear. The CDR3 has 16 residues. V was shortened by 0 bases and J by 0 bases, with 12 bases between the two germline ends. Germline CDR1 and CDR2: MGHRA and YSYEKL. The CDR3 bases are TGCGCCAGCAGCCAAGATCCCCCAGGTAGCTCCTACGAGCAGTACTTC. Translating gives CASSQDPPGSSYEQYF.

CDR3 sequence (DNA): TGCGCCAGCAGTCGGCAGGGAGGTGAAAAACTGTTTTTT. As protein: CASSRQGGEKLFF. This chain uses TRBV23-1 with TRBJ1-4; tentative D call: TRBD1 (5 bases). TRBV23-1 is known as an ORF, though its function is uncertain. Trimming stripped 4 bases from V and 7 bases from J, with 10 bases between. This CDR3 contains 13 residues.

The chain recombines TRBV18 with TRBJ1-3; TRBD1 is a possible D gene (6 bases). This CDR3 has 17 amino acids. The germline V gene encodes CDR1 KGHSH and CDR2 LQKENI. Trimming cost V 8 bases and J 1 base, with 21 bases left between them. CDR3 in amino acids: CASRSAGAYTSGNTIYF. In DNA form, the CDR3 reads TGTGCCAGCCGCTCGGCAGGGGCCTATACATCTGGAAACACCATATATTTT.

V is TRBV10-3 and J is TRBJ1-2, with 8 bases matching TRBD1. CDR3 length: 14 residues. Trimming at V came to 5 bases and at J to 8 bases, leaving 10 bases not matched to a gene. Germline CDR1 reads ENHRY; CDR2 reads SYGVKD. The CDR3 here is CAISPGQALGGYTF. For the CDR3, the DNA is TGTGCCATCAGTCCGGGACAGGCCCTAGGCGGCTACACCTTC.

This clone was counted once. The genes are TRBV5-1 and TRBJ1-3, with 9 bases lining up with TRBD1. Trimming took 4 bases from V and 4 from J; bases not matched to a gene: 6. This CDR3 spans 15 amino acids. CDR1 and CDR2 from the germline V gene are SGHRS and YFSETQ. CDR3 DNA sequence: TGCGCCAGCAGCAGTACCGGGACAGGGGGAAACACCATATATTTT. Translating it yields CASSSTGTGGNTIYF.

The chain links TRBV15 to TRBJ2-5; D is uncertain. This CDR3 is 14 amino acids long. Germline V CDR1 and CDR2: LNHNV, YYDKDF (reference sequence). Trimming pared 0 bases from V and 5 bases from J, leaving 10 bases between. The CDR3 nucleotides are TGTGCCACCAGCAGAGACGTCGCTCAGGAGACCCAGTACTTC. This translates into CATSRDVAQETQYF.

V usage is TRBV5-1 and J usage is TRBJ2-2; the D gene is possibly TRBD1 (6 bases). Germline V gene data show CDR1 as SGHRS and CDR2 as YFSETQ. The CDR3 contains 15 residues. V shed 3 bases and J shed 0 bases, with 9 bases lying between them. The CDR3 sequence is CASSSDSANTGELFF. The CDR3 DNA follows: TGCGCCAGCAGCTCGGACAGCGCGAACACCGGGGAGCTGTTTTTT.

This sequence joins TRBV27 and TRBJ1-4; the match to TRBD1 covers 7 bases. Unmatched junction bases numbered 11, after V lost 4 bases and J lost 0 bases. Germline V gene sequence: CDR1 MNHEY, CDR2 SMNVEV (reference sequence). The CDR3 has 18 amino acids. CDR3 in DNA: TGTGCCAGCAGTTCCCGGGACAGATCACTTGCAACTAATGAAAAACTGTTTTTT. It codes for CASSSRDRSLATNEKLFF.